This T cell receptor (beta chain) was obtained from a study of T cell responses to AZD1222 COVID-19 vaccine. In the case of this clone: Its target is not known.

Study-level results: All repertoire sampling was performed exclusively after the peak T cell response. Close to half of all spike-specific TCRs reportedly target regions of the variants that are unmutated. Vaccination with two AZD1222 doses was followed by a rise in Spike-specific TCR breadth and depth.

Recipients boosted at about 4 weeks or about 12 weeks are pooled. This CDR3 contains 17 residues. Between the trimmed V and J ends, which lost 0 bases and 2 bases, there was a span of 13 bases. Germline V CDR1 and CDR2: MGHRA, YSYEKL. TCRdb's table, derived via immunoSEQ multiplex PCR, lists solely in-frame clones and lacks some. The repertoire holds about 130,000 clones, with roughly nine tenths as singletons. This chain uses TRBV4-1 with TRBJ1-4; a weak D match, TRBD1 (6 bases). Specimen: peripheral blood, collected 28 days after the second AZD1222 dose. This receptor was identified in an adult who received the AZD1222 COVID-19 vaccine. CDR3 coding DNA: TGCGCCAGCAGCCAAGATCAAGGGGGGGGGACTAATGAAAAACTGTTTTTT. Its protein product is CASSQDQGGGTNEKLFF.